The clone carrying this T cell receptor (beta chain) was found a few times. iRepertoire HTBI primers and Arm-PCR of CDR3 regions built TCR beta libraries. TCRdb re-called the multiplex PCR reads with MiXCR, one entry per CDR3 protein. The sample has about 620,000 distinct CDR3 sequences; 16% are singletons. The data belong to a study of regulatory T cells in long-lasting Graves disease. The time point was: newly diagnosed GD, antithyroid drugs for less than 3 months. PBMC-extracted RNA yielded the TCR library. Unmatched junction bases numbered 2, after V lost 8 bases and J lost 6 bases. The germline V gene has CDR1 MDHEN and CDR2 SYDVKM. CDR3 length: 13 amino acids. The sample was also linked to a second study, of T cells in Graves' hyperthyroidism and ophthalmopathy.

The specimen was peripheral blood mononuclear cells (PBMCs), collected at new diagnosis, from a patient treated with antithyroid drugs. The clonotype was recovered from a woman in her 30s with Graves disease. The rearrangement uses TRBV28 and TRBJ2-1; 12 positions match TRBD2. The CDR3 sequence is CASGLAGPNEQFF. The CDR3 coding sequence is TGTGCCAGCGGACTAGCGGGGCCCAATGAGCAGTTCTTC.